These 26 T cell receptor beta chains were all obtained from the same sample, sequenced in a study of Graves' ophthalmopathy and Graves' hyperthyroidism. Amplification of TCR beta CDR3 regions used RNA transcripts. RT-PCR with HTBI primers came first, then second-round multiplex PCR. Using its own MiXCR run on the multiplex PCR reads, TCRdb lists one record per CDR3 protein. The data show 500,000 to 600,000 distinct CDR3 sequences, about 40% seen once. The specimen was peripheral blood or thyroid tissue (not recorded which). The receptors shown here come from an adult man with Graves' hyperthyroidism.

The rearrangement links TRBV11-3 to TRBJ2-3, with a tentative D call TRBD2 (5 bases). Germline-derived CDR1 and CDR2 are SGHNT and YENEEA. Trimming removed 6 bases from V and 3 bases from J, with 10 bases in between. CDR3 length equals 13 residues. The CDR3 sequence is CASSKGGTDTQYF. CDR3 nucleotide sequence: TGTGCCAGCAGTAAAGGAGGTACAGATACGCAGTATTTT.

This clonotype was recorded many times. The genes are TRBV2 and TRBJ1-6, with D unclear. The CDR3 consists of 15 residues. The germline CDR1 and CDR2 sequences are SNHLY and FYNNEI. Trimming took 2 bases from V and 7 from J, leaving 12 bases between them. In DNA form, the CDR3 reads TGTGCCAGCAGTGAAAAGTTAGGCCCGAATTCACCCCTCCACTTT. This encodes CASSEKLGPNSPLHF. Using reference TRBV2 and TRBJ1-6 for the parts outside the CDR3, the full variable domain is EPEVTQTPSHQVTQMGQEVILRCVPISNHLYFYWYRQILGQKVEFLVSFYNNEISEKSEIFDDQFSVERPDGSNFTLKIRSTKLEDSAMYFCASSEKLGPNSPLHFGNGTRLTVT.

As regards this clonotype: One end of the junction does not line up with germline, which may come from a read error. V usage is TRBV2 and J usage is TRBJ2-5; 9 nucleotides align to TRBD1. CDR3 length equals 16 residues. Germline CDR1 SNHLY, CDR2 FYNNEI. CDR3 bases: TGTGCCAGCAGTTCCTTAGGGACAGGGTCGCAAGGGACCCAGTACTTC. It codes for CASSSLGTGSQGTQYF.

This clonotype was seen repeatedly, ten times or more. Compared with germline, one end of the junction differs, possibly owing to a read error. DNA of the CDR3: TGTGCCAGCAGCTCCCGGGACAGGGGGTACGAGCAGTACTTC. Amino acids: CASSSRDRGYEQYF. The chain combines TRBV5-1 with TRBJ2-7; TRBD1 agrees at 11 bases. The CDR3 contains 14 residues. The germline V gene encodes CDR1 SGHRS and CDR2 YFSETQ.

The rearrangement joins TRBV20-1 to TRBJ2-5; perhaps TRBD2 as D (6 bases). The CDR3 loop spans 12 amino acids. CDR1 and CDR2 from the germline V gene are DFQATT and SNEGSKA (reference sequence). V was shortened by 8 bases and J by 5 bases, with 15 bases between the two germline ends. In nucleotides, the CDR3 is TGCAGTAATGATAAGGGGAGGGAGACCCAGTACTTC. Protein sequence: CSNDKGRETQYF.

There are many counts of this clonotype. This chain uses TRBV7-6 with TRBJ1-1; no definite D call. V shed 1 base and J shed 1 base, with 10 bases lying between them. This CDR3 has 15 amino acids. Germline V gene data show CDR1 as SGHVS and CDR2 as FNYEAQ. This chain's CDR3 is CASSLGLSGNTEAFF. CDR3 nucleotides: TGTGCCAGCAGCTTAGGTCTGTCAGGGAACACTGAAGCTTTCTTT.

This clonotype was counted between two and nine times. V gene TRBV29-1 combines with J gene TRBJ2-3; D gene unclear. Trimming took off 5 bases at V and 2 bases at J, with 5 bases between the two ends. This CDR3 region has 11 residues. The germline gives CDR1 SQVTM, CDR2 ANQGSEA. The CDR3 region has the DNA TGCAGCGTTCTTTCCACAGATACGCAGTATTTT. This sequence encodes CSVLSTDTQYF.

Many counts were recorded for this clonotype. The rearrangement links TRBV7-2 to TRBJ1-2; D possibly corresponds to TRBD1 (6 bases). This CDR3 is 15 amino acids long. Germline CDR1 is SGHTA and CDR2 is FQGNSA. V was clipped by 2 bases and J by 2 bases, with 12 bases between them. CDR3 DNA sequence: TGTGCCAGCAGCTTACCGGGACATGAGAACTATGGCTACACCTTC. Its translation is CASSLPGHENYGYTF.

This rearrangement joins TRBV29-1 to TRBJ1-4; 8 bases align to TRBD1. This CDR3 contains 14 residues. Germline V gene sequence: CDR1 SQVTM, CDR2 ANQGSEA. The ends lost 6 bases at V and 8 bases at J; junction bases unmatched: 11. CDR3 region: CSVKNRGAGEKLFF. The CDR3 nucleotides are TGCAGCGTCAAGAACAGGGGGGCAGGCGAAAAACTGTTTTTT.

This clonotype was seen only a few times. This chain joins TRBV27 and TRBJ1-1, with a possible D match to TRBD1 (6 bases). The germline CDR1 and CDR2 sequences are MNHEY and SMNVEV (reference sequence). The ends were cut back, 3 bases at V and 2 bases at J, with 19 bases in the middle. The CDR3 runs 17 residues. This chain's CDR3 is CASSLLSGVRSNTEAFF. The CDR3 DNA is TGTGCCAGCAGTTTGTTGTCAGGGGTAAGGTCTAACACTGAAGCTTTCTTT.

This clonotype showed up many times. This CDR3 is CASSSSGGTEAFF. In DNA form, the CDR3 reads TGTGCCAGCAGCTCTTCGGGGGGCACTGAAGCTTTCTTT. The chain combines TRBV7-9 with TRBJ1-1; D might be TRBD1 (5 bases). This CDR3 has 13 residues. V shed 4 bases and J shed 4 bases, with 10 bases lying between them. Per the germline V gene, CDR1 is SEHNR and CDR2 is FQNEAQ (reference sequence).

CDR3: CASSSGQLLQKTQYF. Here the CDR3 DNA reads TGCGCCAGCAGCTCCGGACAGCTCCTACAAAAGACCCAGTACTTC. V is TRBV5-1 and J is TRBJ2-5, with TRBD1 as a possible D gene (6 bases). V was cut by 3 bases and J by 6 bases, with 18 bases left in between. The germline CDR1 and CDR2 sequences are SGHRS and YFSETQ. The CDR3 totals 15 residues. The variable domain in full, completed from reference TRBV5-1 and TRBJ2-5, reads KAGVTQTPRYLIKTRGQQVTLSCSPISGHRSVSWYQQTPGQGLQFLFEYFSETQRNKGNFPGRFSGRQFSNSRSEMNVSTLELGDSALYLCASSSGQLLQKTQYFGPGTRLLVL.

This clonotype showed up many times. Mismatch with germline at one junction end may stem from a read error. The rearrangement joins TRBV7-8 to TRBJ1-1, with D uncertain. There are 14 residues in the CDR3. CDR1 is SGHVS and CDR2 is FQNEAQ in the germline V gene. CDR3 sequence: CASSLAPHNTEAFF. Here the CDR3 DNA reads TGTGCCAGCAGCCTAGCCCCCCACAACACTGAAGCTTTCTTT.

This clonotype was seen repeatedly, ten times or more. V gene TRBV7-9 combines with J gene TRBJ1-6; 7 bases are a match to TRBD1. Per germline, CDR1 SEHNR and CDR2 FQNEAQ (reference sequence). The CDR3 length is 16 residues. V shed 4 bases and J 6 bases; nucleotides not matched to a gene: 9. This CDR3 reads CASSWIQGPVNSPLHF. The CDR3 coding sequence is TGTGCCAGCAGCTGGATACAGGGGCCCGTTAATTCACCCCTCCACTTT.

This clonotype was observed many times. The CDR3 here is CASSLGGSAEAFF. The CDR3 nucleotides read TGTGCCAGCAGTTTAGGTGGAAGCGCTGAAGCTTTCTTT. The chain is built from TRBV12-3 or TRBV12-4 and TRBJ1-1; D is ambiguous. Trimming took off 1 base at V and 6 bases at J, with 9 bases between the two ends. The length of the CDR3 is 13 residues.

Remarks on this clonotype: A read error may produce the germline difference seen at one junction end. This rearrangement joins TRBV7-3 to TRBJ2-2, with D perhaps assigned TRBD1 or TRBD2 (7 bases each). CDR1 is SGHTA and CDR2 is FQGTGA in the germline V gene. CDR3 length: 14 amino acids. The CDR3 protein is CASSKITGEGEQFF. Written as DNA, the CDR3 is TGTGCCAGCAGCAAAATTACAGGGGAGGGTGAGCAGTTTTTT.

This chain joins TRBV28 and TRBJ2-5; 7 nucleotides agree with TRBD2. V trimming: 8 bases; J trimming: 0 bases; junction bases outside the gene matches: 9. The germline gives CDR1 MDHEN, CDR2 SYDVKM. The CDR3 spans 15 residues. The CDR3 DNA reads TGTGCCAGCGTTCCTCCTAGCGGACACCAAGAGACCCAGTACTTC. It specifies CASVPPSGHQETQYF.

About this clonotype itself: A clone one base away is much larger, so this may be a read error. V is TRBV7-3 and J is TRBJ1-6; D uncertain. Germline loops: CDR1 SGHTA, CDR2 FQGTGA. V was cut by 4 bases and J by 2 bases, with 12 bases left in between. The CDR3 sequence is 16 residues long. The CDR3 DNA sequence: TGTGCCAGCAGCTCTACAAGGGTCCCCTATAATTCACCCCTCCACTTT. It encodes CASSSTRVPYNSPLHF.

This clonotype was detected many times. The CDR3 nucleotides are TGTGCCAGCAGCTTAAACCGCGGGGACACTGAAGCTTTCTTT. This translates into CASSLNRGDTEAFF. The rearrangement uses TRBV7-3 and TRBJ1-1; D not certain. This CDR3 is 14 amino acids long. Trimming pared 1 base from V and 3 bases from J, leaving 9 bases between. Germline assignment: CDR1 SGHTA and CDR2 FQGTGA. The entire variable domain, with the rest obtained from reference TRBV7-3 and TRBJ1-1, is as follows: GAGVSQTPSNKVTEKGKYVELRCDPISGHTALYWYRQSLGQGPEFLIYFQGTGAADDSGLPNDRFFAVRPEGSVSTLKIQRTERGDSAVYLCASSLNRGDTEAFFGQGTRLTVV.

This clonotype came up many times. The V gene is TRBV7-9, the J gene TRBJ1-1, with 9 bases fitting TRBD1. There are 16 residues in the CDR3. V gave up 4 bases and J gave up 2 bases; unmatched junction bases: 8. Germline V gives CDR1 SEHNR, CDR2 FQNEAQ (reference sequence). CDR3 sequence (DNA): TGTGCCAGCAGCTCCGAACGACAGGGGGTTAACACTGAAGCTTTCTTT. Its translation: CASSSERQGVNTEAFF.

The count of this clonotype is one. At one boundary the junction diverges from the germline segment, which might be a read error. The rearrangement links TRBV29-1 to TRBJ2-7, with 9 bases lining up with TRBD2. CDR3 length: 12 amino acids. CDR1 is SQVTM and CDR2 is ANQGSEA in the germline V gene. CDR3 protein: CSVQAGGQFENF. The CDR3 DNA is TGCAGCGTTCAAGCGGGAGGACAATTCGAGAACTTC.

This clonotype showed up just once. Sequence at one end of the junction differs from germline and may be a read error. This chain joins TRBV7-9 and TRBJ2-2; D unresolved. There are 16 residues in the CDR3. Germline CDR1 and CDR2: SEHNR and FQNEAQ (reference sequence). The CDR3 protein is CASSSPGLWNTGELFF. The CDR3 region has the DNA TGCGCCAGCAGCTCCCCCGGGTTATGGAACACCGGGGAGCTGTTTTTT.

The chain has TRBV7-9 and TRBJ1-2; 10 nucleotides align to TRBD1. Germline V gene lookup returns CDR1 SEHNR and CDR2 FQNEAQ (reference sequence). The CDR3 extends over 14 amino acids. V was clipped by 6 bases and J by 5 bases; unmatched bases: 6. The CDR3 nucleotides read TGTGCCAGCAGACTGCCGGGACAGGGGTATGGCTACACCTTC. Protein sequence: CASRLPGQGYGYTF.

V usage is TRBV15 and J usage is TRBJ1-3; 9 bases agree with TRBD1. The V gene end was trimmed by 1 base and the J gene end by 3 bases; junction bases not matched to a gene: 13. This CDR3 is built from 19 residues. Germline V gene data show CDR1 as LNHNV and CDR2 as YYDKDF (reference sequence). CDR3 DNA sequence: TGTGCCACCAGCAGAGCACGGACAGGGGTCGAAAACTATGGAAACACCATATATTTT. Its protein product is CATSRARTGVENYGNTIYF.

This clonotype was recorded a few times. V gene TRBV19 combines with J gene TRBJ2-7; D is possibly TRBD1 or TRBD2 (5 bases each). This CDR3 spans 17 amino acids. V was trimmed by 1 base and J by 3 bases, leaving 19 bases between them. Per germline, CDR1 LNHDA and CDR2 SQIVND (reference sequence). The CDR3 loop is CASSIVGGGQGYYEQYF. DNA for the CDR3: TGTGCCAGTAGTATAGTTGGAGGAGGCCAGGGATACTACGAGCAGTACTTC.

The chain is built from TRBV7-9 and TRBJ2-5; 10 nucleotides agree with TRBD2. CDR3 length equals 15 residues. Germline V CDR1 and CDR2: SEHNR, FQNEAQ (reference sequence). With 4 bases clipped from V and 5 bases from J, the junction kept 7 bases outside the gene matches. In nucleotides, the CDR3 is TGTGCCAGCAGCTCCAAGAGAGCGGGAGGGGAGACCCAGTACTTC. This gives the protein CASSSKRAGGETQYF.